This T cell receptor beta chain was retrieved from a study of blood T cell repertoires in COVID-19. Study information: Some COVID-19 samples were acute and others convalescent; all came from the United States, Italy and Spain. Nucleic acid was either cDNA or gDNA, and it came from T cells, B-cell-depleted T cells, or PBMCs.

Germline CDR1 and CDR2: GTSNPN and SVGIG (reference sequence). The CDR3 contains 14 residues. J gave up 8 bases and V 2 bases, and 3 bases lay outside the gene matches. Study processing details: Counts of nucleated cells, estimated from reference gene primer amplification, were obtained. Profiling relied on immunoSEQ multiplex PCR, and the TCRdb table lists in-frame clones only, not all of them. The DNA was the basis for D and trimming; V, J and clone size are from that table. The sample gives some 160,000 clones, 80% to 90% of which show up once; roughly 3.2% is in the top ten. Sequenced material: peripheral blood. This receptor was taken from a woman between 55 and 75 years old with active COVID-19. This chain uses TRBV30 with TRBJ2-1, with 13 bases that match TRBD2. The CDR3 protein is CAWSRTSGSYEQFF. In DNA form, the CDR3 reads TGTGCCTGGAGTCGGACTAGCGGGAGCTATGAGCAGTTCTTC.